The present entry profiles one TCR beta chain with its context. The assay was immunoSEQ multiplex PCR, and TCRdb's table has in-frame clones only and misses some. The data contain roughly 60,000 clones, 85% to 90% of them singletons. This entry is derived from a study of blood T cell repertoires in COVID-19. Germline V gene data show CDR1 as GTSNPN and CDR2 as SVGIG (reference sequence). The CDR3 totals 15 residues. Trimming pared 0 bases from V and 2 bases from J, leaving 12 bases between. The sequence came from a human donor in a cohort sampled during active COVID-19. Sequenced sample: peripheral blood. The J gene is TRBJ2-3, the V gene TRBV30, with a tentative D call TRBD1 (6 bases). The CDR3 protein is CAWSVQGGSTDTQYF. CDR3 in DNA: TGTGCCTGGAGTGTACAGGGCGGATCCACAGATACGCAGTATTTT.